Listed below are T cell receptor beta chains from one sample, sequenced in a study of T cells in Graves' hyperthyroidism and ophthalmopathy. TCRdb redid the calling of the multiplex PCR reads with MiXCR, one entry per CDR3 protein. The repertoire includes 500,000 to 600,000 distinct CDR3 sequences, 46% of them detected once, and roughly 45% sits in the top ten. The sequencing sample was made of peripheral blood or thyroid tissue (not recorded which). The receptors here all came from an adult woman with Graves' disease, either hyperthyroidism or ophthalmopathy (not recorded which). Each CDR3 is given with its conserved first and last residue. The order of the fields is clone size, J gene, D gene, V gene, CDR3 DNA, CDR3 protein. The D gene is left open where the match is weak. Size tells how often a clone was seen (once, few, many) or the class of an expanded clone, and some rows leave it out.

>few|TRBJ2-7|TRBD2|TRBV19
TGTGCCAGTAGCACTAGCGGGGGACCCTACGAGCAGTACTTC
CASSTSGGPYEQYF
>.|TRBJ2-3|TRBD2|TRBV2
TGTGCCAGCATCTTTTCTAGCGGGAGCACAGATACGCAGTATTTT
CASIFSSGSTDTQYF
>many|TRBJ1-5|TRBD1|TRBV4-2
TGTGCCAGCAGCCAAACAGGGGGCATGATTCAGCCCCAGCATTTT
CASSQTGGMIQPQHF
>.|TRBJ1-6|.|TRBV9
TGTGCCAGCAGCCCTCGGACCTATAATTCACCCCTCCACTTT
CASSPRTYNSPLHF
>.|TRBJ2-7|.|TRBV10-2
TGCGCCAGCAGACCCCGGGACAAATTTTCCTACGAGCAGTACTTC
CASRPRDKFSYEQYF
>few|TRBJ2-2|.|TRBV19
TGTGCCAGTAGTATACGGACAGAAGCCACCGGGGAGCTGTTTTTT
CASSIRTEATGELFF
>many|TRBJ2-7|TRBD1|TRBV7-2
TGTGCCAGCAGCCGGACAGGGTACGAGCAGTACTTC
CASSRTGYEQYF
>.|TRBJ1-5|TRBD1|TRBV15
TGTGCCACCAGCAGAGAACAGGGGCCGGTCCAAGAGACCCAGCATTTT
CATSREQGPVQETQHF
>.|TRBJ2-5|.|TRBV20-1
TGCAGTGGAGACACCGACCCCCCGGGGACCCAGTACTTC
CSGDTDPPGTQYF
>.|TRBJ1-2|TRBD1|TRBV7-2
TGTGCCAGCAGCTGGGGGACAGGCGCGGACTATGGCTACACCTTC
CASSWGTGADYGYTF
>many|TRBJ2-7|.|TRBV29-1
TGCAGCGTTGTATCGGCGCTGAGGCCTAGGGGCGAGCAGTACTTC
CSVVSALRPRGEQYF
>.|TRBJ1-1|.|TRBV7-2
TGTGCCAGCAGCTCCCGGGCAGGGGTCACTGAAGCTTTCTTT
CASSSRAGVTEAFF
>.|TRBJ2-7|TRBD1|TRBV7-2
TGTGCCAGCAGCAGCCGACAGGGGGCTAGCGGGCCTTCGTTAACCTACGAGCAGTACTTC
CASSSRQGASGPSLTYEQYF
>many|TRBJ2-7|TRBD1|TRBV20-1
TGCAGTGCTAGAGATCTACAGGGGGCGCGAAACGAGCAGTACTTC
CSARDLQGARNEQYF
>few|TRBJ2-5|.|TRBV7-3
TGTGCCAGCAATATTCCTGACCAAGAGACCCAGTACTTC
CASNIPDQETQYF
>few|TRBJ2-7|.|TRBV7-2
TGCGCCAGCAGCCAAGAATCGCTCCTGGGCGAGCAGTACTTC
CASSQESLLGEQYF
>.|TRBJ2-7|.|TRBV10-3
TGTGCCATCAGTGTGGGACTGACCTACGAGCAGTACTTC
CAISVGLTYEQYF
>many|TRBJ2-2|TRBD2|TRBV20-1
TGCAGTGCTGTGACTAGCGGGAGGGCCGCCGGGGAGCTGTTTTTT
CSAVTSGRAAGELFF
>.|TRBJ2-7|TRBD1|TRBV7-9
TGTGCCAGCTCACCGAACAGGGGTAGCGAGCAGTACTTC
CASSPNRGSEQYF
>many|TRBJ2-6|TRBD1|TRBV11-1
TGTGCCAGCAGCTTACCGGACAGGGGAAGCTCTGGGGCCAACGTCCTGACTTTC
CASSLPDRGSSGANVLTF
>.|TRBJ2-3|.|TRBV5-6
TGTGCCAGCACCTTAGGAGGGGCCGGTACGCAGTATTTT
CASTLGGAGTQYF
>many|TRBJ2-5|TRBD2|TRBV7-2
TGTGCCAGCAGCAAAGCCGGGACTAGCGGCCGGGAGACCCAGTACTTC
CASSKAGTSGRETQYF
>few|TRBJ2-7|.|TRBV6-1
TGTGCCAGCAGTGAAAGGCTTCCGGACCCCTACGAGCAGTACTTC
CASSERLPDPYEQYF
>.|TRBJ1-4|.|TRBV19
TGTGCCAGTAGTATTGAGGGTTTCGACAGGAATGAAAAACTGTTTTTT
CASSIEGFDRNEKLFF
>.|TRBJ2-7|.|TRBV6-2/TRBV6-3
TGTGCCAGCAGACAACCAGGGGACGAGCAGTACTTC
CASRQPGDEQYF
>.|TRBJ1-5|.|TRBV20-1
TGCAGTGCTAAGGTCGGCAGGGACCAGCCCCAGCATTTT
CSAKVGRDQPQHF
>.|TRBJ1-2|.|TRBV5-1
TGTGCCAGCAGTCCCCCGGGTCCTGGCTACACCTTC
CASSPPGPGYTF
>few|TRBJ2-7|TRBD2|TRBV3-1
TGTGCCAGCACCCCAAGCGGGAGCTCCTACGAGCAGTACTTC
CASTPSGSSYEQYF
>few|TRBJ1-1|.|TRBV3-1
TGTGCCAGCAGCCAAGTGGCTGATTCTGAAGCTTTCTTT
CASSQVADSEAFF
>many|TRBJ1-2|TRBD1|TRBV5-1
TGCGCCAGCAGCTTACAAACCTTGGGACAGGGGAGCGGCTACACCTTC
CASSLQTLGQGSGYTF
>.|TRBJ1-1|.|TRBV20-1
TGCAGTGCCCGGGACCTTCAAGGGACTGAAGCTTTCTTT
CSARDLQGTEAFF
>.|TRBJ1-2|.|TRBV19
TGTGCCAGTTCGGGCAGGTCTAACTATGGCTACACCTTC
CASSGRSNYGYTF
>.|TRBJ2-7|TRBD2|TRBV7-9
TGTGCCAGCTGCCGACTAGCGGGAAGCTCCTACGAGCAGTACTTC
CASCRLAGSSYEQYF
>many|TRBJ1-3|.|TRBV4-1
TGCGCCAGCAGCCAACTGACCGTGGAGAACACCATATATTTT
CASSQLTVENTIYF
>.|TRBJ1-6|.|TRBV5-1
TGCGCCAGCAGCCCGGGGGGGGCACCCCTCCACTTT
CASSPGGAPLHF
>once|TRBJ2-7|TRBD2|TRBV4-1
TGCGCCAGCAGCCGACTAGCGGGACAGGACGAGCAGTACTTC
CASSRLAGQDEQYF
>many|TRBJ2-7|.|TRBV4-3
TGCGCCAGCAGCCAAGATTACGCAGGGGACTACGAGCAGTACTTC
CASSQDYAGDYEQYF
>many|TRBJ1-1|.|TRBV30
TGTGCCTGGAACGGATACACTGAAGCTTTCTTT
CAWNGYTEAFF
>.|TRBJ1-2|.|TRBV7-9
TGTGCCAGCAGCTCGTATAACTATGGCTACACCTTC
CASSSYNYGYTF
>.|TRBJ1-1|TRBD1|TRBV7-3
TGTGCCAGCAGCTTAAAAGGCCGACAGGGCTGGATCAGGTTT
CASSLKGRQGWIRF
>.|TRBJ2-7|.|TRBV10-1
TGCGCCAGCAGTGAGACGCGGGGGCGACGGGAGCAGTACTTC
CASSETRGRREQYF
>.|TRBJ1-5|TRBD1|TRBV20-1
TGCAGTGCCACCGGGACAGTCTACAATCAGCCCCAGCATTTT
CSATGTVYNQPQHF
>.|TRBJ2-2|.|TRBV7-7
TGTGCTAGCAGCTTAGCGCACGGGGGAAACACCGGGGAGCTGTTTTTT
CASSLAHGGNTGELFF
>.|TRBJ1-2|.|TRBV20-1
TGCAGTGCTATCGGGGACACCGCTGACTATGGCTACACCTTC
CSAIGDTADYGYTF
>.|TRBJ2-7|.|TRBV7-9
TGTGCCAGCAGTTCCACTTGGAGCTCCTACGAGCAGTACTTC
CASSSTWSSYEQYF
>many|TRBJ1-4|TRBD1|TRBV24-1
TGTGCCACCAGTGACTCGCGGACAGGAGGTTTTGGGACTAATGAAAAACTGTTTTTT
CATSDSRTGGFGTNEKLFF
>.|TRBJ2-5|.|TRBV25-1
TGTGCCAGCAGTGTTTCGGTAGAGACCCAGTACTTC
CASSVSVETQYF
>few|TRBJ2-2|TRBD1|TRBV10-3
TGTGCCATCAGCGGACAGGGGGACAACACCGGGGAGCTGTTTTTT
CAISGQGDNTGELFF
>.|TRBJ1-1|.|TRBV2
TGTGCCAGCAGTGATCGCCCAGGGAGGTACACTGAAGCTTTCTTT
CASSDRPGRYTEAFF
>few|TRBJ2-7|.|TRBV7-8
TGTGCCAGCAGCTTAGCGGCTGGCGAGCAGTACTTC
CASSLAAGEQYF
>.|TRBJ2-6|TRBD1|TRBV5-1
TGCGCCAGCAGACTCACCGGGACAGCCTCTGGGGCCAACGTCCTGACTTTC
CASRLTGTASGANVLTF
>.|TRBJ2-7|.|TRBV3-1
TGTGCCAGCAGCCAATCCCTAACCACTTTACGGCAGTACTTC
CASSQSLTTLRQYF
>.|TRBJ2-5|TRBD1|TRBV10-3
TGTGCCATCAGTGAGTCACAGGGGGGCTGGTACTTC
CAISESQGGWYF
>few|TRBJ1-2|.|TRBV7-3
TGTGCCAGCAGCTTGGGACTAGCGGGCTACACCTTC
CASSLGLAGYTF
>.|TRBJ2-7|.|TRBV11-2
TGTGCCAGCAGCTTAGAAGGAGGACAAAAAAGCCAGCAGTACTTC
CASSLEGGQKSQQYF
>many|TRBJ1-6|.|TRBV10-3
TGTGCCATCAGTGAGAGGGGGGAGAGGTCACCCCTCCACTTT
CAISERGERSPLHF